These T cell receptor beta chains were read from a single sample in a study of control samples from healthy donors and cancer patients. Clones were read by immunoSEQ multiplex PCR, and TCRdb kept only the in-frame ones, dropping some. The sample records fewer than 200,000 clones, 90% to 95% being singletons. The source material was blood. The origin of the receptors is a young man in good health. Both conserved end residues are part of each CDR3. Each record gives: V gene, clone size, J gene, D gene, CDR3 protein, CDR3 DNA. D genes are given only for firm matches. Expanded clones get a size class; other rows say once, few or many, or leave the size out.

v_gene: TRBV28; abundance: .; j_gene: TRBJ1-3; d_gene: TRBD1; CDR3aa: CASSSTGTGFGNTIYF; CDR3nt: TGTGCCAGCAGTAGCACCGGGACAGGGTTTGGAAACACCATATATTTT
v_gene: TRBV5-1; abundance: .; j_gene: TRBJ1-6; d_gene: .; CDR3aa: CASSLNPGDSPLHF; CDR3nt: TGCGCCAGCAGCTTGAATCCAGGGGACTCACCCCTCCACTTT
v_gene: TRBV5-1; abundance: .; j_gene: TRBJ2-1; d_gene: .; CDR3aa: CASRDQIREQFF; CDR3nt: TGCGCCAGCAGAGATCAAATCCGCGAGCAGTTCTTC
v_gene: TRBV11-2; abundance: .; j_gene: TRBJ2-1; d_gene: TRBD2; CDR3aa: CASSFGGGAYNEQFF; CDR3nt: TGTGCCAGCAGCTTCGGCGGGGGGGCCTACAATGAGCAGTTCTTC
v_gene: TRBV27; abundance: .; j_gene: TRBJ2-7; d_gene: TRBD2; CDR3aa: CASSLSMGVSGGLSYEQYF; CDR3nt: TGTGCCAGCAGTTTATCGATGGGTGTGTCGGGAGGACTTTCCTACGAGCAGTACTTC
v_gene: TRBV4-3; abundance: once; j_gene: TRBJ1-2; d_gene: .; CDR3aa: CASSRGGSTDSYGYTF; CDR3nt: TGCGCCAGCAGCCGGGGGGGTTCGACGGACTCCTATGGCTACACCTTC
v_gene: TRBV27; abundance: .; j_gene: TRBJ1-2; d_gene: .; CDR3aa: CASSLGGNYGYTF; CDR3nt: TGTGCCAGCAGTTTGGGGGGAAACTATGGCTACACCTTC
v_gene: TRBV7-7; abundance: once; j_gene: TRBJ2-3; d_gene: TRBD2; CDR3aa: CASSPGASGGLTDTQYF; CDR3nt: TGTGCCAGCAGCCCAGGGGCTAGCGGGGGGCTAACAGATACGCAGTATTTT
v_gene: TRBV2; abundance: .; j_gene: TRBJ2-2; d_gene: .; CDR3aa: CASSERGAYTGELFF; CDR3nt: TGTGCCAGCAGTGAACGGGGGGCATACACCGGGGAGCTGTTTTTT
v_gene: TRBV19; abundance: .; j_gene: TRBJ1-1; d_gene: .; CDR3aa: CASSQGSYTEAFF; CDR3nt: TGTGCCAGTAGTCAAGGGTCTTACACTGAAGCTTTCTTT
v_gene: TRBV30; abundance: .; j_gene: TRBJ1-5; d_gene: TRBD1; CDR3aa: CAWGPLRQGARIGNQPQHF; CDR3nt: TGTGCCTGGGGACCCCTTAGACAGGGAGCCCGAATTGGCAATCAGCCCCAGCATTTT
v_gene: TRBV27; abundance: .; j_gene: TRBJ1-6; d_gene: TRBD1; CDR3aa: CASSSVGDRGRSPLHF; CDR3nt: TGTGCCAGCAGTTCCGTTGGGGACAGGGGGCGATCACCCCTCCACTTT
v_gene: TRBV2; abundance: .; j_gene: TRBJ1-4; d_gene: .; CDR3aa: CASSGRTTNEKLFF; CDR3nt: TGTGCCAGCAGTGGTCGAACAACTAATGAAAAACTGTTTTTT
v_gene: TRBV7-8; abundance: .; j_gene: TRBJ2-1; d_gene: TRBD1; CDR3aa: CASSWDREQFF; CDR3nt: TGTGCCAGCAGCTGGGACAGGGAGCAGTTCTTC
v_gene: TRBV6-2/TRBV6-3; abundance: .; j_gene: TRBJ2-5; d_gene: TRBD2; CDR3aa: CASSYSKWERGPARETQYF; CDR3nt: TGTGCCAGCAGTTACTCGAAGTGGGAGCGGGGCCCCGCCCGGGAGACCCAGTACTTC
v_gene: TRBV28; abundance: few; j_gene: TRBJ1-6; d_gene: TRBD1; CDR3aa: CASSSGQGNSPLHF; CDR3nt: TGTGCCAGCAGTTCGGGACAGGGTAATTCACCCCTCCACTTT
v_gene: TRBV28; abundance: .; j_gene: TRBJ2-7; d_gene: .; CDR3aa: CASSLQDYEQYF; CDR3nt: TGTGCCAGCAGTCTACAGGACTACGAGCAGTACTTC